This T cell receptor beta chain appears in the sequencing data of a study of blood T cell repertoires in COVID-19. Looking at the study overall: The origin of the acute and convalescent COVID-19 samples was the United States, Italy and Spain.

Produced via immunoSEQ multiplex PCR; TCRdb's table is partial and in-frame only. Seen here are around 57,000 clones, around 90% observed once, and the top ten hold 7.8%. The CDR3 is made up of 19 amino acids. This clone was found once. Sequenced: peripheral blood. This receptor was taken from a middle-aged man with active COVID-19. The chain links TRBV12-2 to TRBJ2-3; no check of the table's D call, TRBD2, against the DNA was made. TRBV12-2 is a recognized pseudogene. In DNA form, the CDR3 reads TGTGCAAGTCGCCCTCGTGGGGTGGATAGCGGGGGCGGGGCAGATACGCAGTATTTT. The encoded protein is CASRPRGVDSGGGADTQYF.